This TCR beta chain was profiled in a study of T-cell reconstitution after alpha-beta-depleted transplantation in children. Unique molecular identifiers were built into the TCRbeta library. TCRdb ran MiXCR on the PCR reads and lists one entry per CDR3 protein. The table records hundreds of thousands of distinct CDR3 sequences, 8.5% to 10% of them present only once. Per the germline V gene, CDR1 is DFQATT and CDR2 is SNEGSKA (reference sequence). With 6 bases removed from V and 5 bases from J, the gap between germline ends came to 11 bases. This CDR3 comprises 11 residues. V gene TRBV20-1 combines with J gene TRBJ2-7; D may be TRBD1 (6 bases). The TCR originated in a human donor who donated a stem cell graft to a child with acute lymphoblastic leukemia. The starting material was PBMCs from the stem cell graft donor, obtained from the stem cell graft. CDR3 protein: CSAQGSDEQYF. The CDR3, as DNA: TGCAGTGCCCAGGGGAGCGACGAGCAGTACTTC.